A single sample is the source of the 23 T cell receptor beta chains below, sequenced in a study of CD4+ T cells in melanoma. Sequencing was performed with immunoSEQ multiplex PCR; in TCRdb, only in-frame clones are kept and a portion is missing. The data hold fewer than 150,000 clones, with 85% to 95% observed a single time. The receptors derive from a human donor with melanoma.

Turning to this clone: Other DNA variants within this sample encode the same CDR3. V and J are TRBV2 and TRBJ2-3; 9 nucleotides align to TRBD2. Germline V gene lookup returns CDR1 SNHLY and CDR2 FYNNEI. The CDR3 has 14 residues. J lost 1 base, V lost 4 bases, and 0 bases had no gene match. Here the CDR3 reads CASSGTSGTDTQYF. CDR3 sequence (DNA): TGTGCCAGCAGTGGGACTAGCGGCACAGATACGCAGTATTTT.

This chain links TRBV19 with TRBJ2-2; D possibly corresponds to TRBD1 (6 bases). CDR1 is LNHDA, CDR2 SQIVND, per germline (reference sequence). The CDR3 covers 14 residues. V lost 6 bases and J 4 bases, leaving 12 bases between the germline ends. CDR3 residues: CASSPTGSTGELFF. CDR3 coding DNA: TGTGCCAGTAGCCCGACAGGTAGCACCGGGGAGCTGTTTTTT.

The V and J genes are TRBV9 and TRBJ2-1; 8 nucleotides align to TRBD2. Germline V lookup: CDR1 SGDLS, CDR2 YYNGEE. The CDR3 has 17 residues. V lost 0 bases, J lost 3 bases, and 8 bases stayed unmatched. The CDR3 DNA reads as TGTGCCAGCAGCGTAGAACCAACCGGGACTAGCTACAATGAGCAGTTCTTC. It encodes CASSVEPTGTSYNEQFF.

The chain combines TRBV19 with TRBJ1-5, with D possibly TRBD1 on 5 matching bases. From germline, CDR1 is LNHDA and CDR2 SQIVND (reference sequence). With 6 bases removed from V and 2 bases from J, the gap between germline ends came to 14 bases. The CDR3 is made up of 15 amino acids. The CDR3 DNA follows: TGTGCCAGTAGAATGGCGGGAGGGGGCAATCAGCCCCAGCATTTT. Amino acid sequence: CASRMAGGGNQPQHF.

This chain links TRBV5-1 with TRBJ2-2; D ambiguous. The V and J ends lost 4 bases and 7 bases respectively, with 14 bases between them. Germline assignment: CDR1 SGHRS and CDR2 YFSETQ. The CDR3 sequence is 14 residues long. The CDR3 protein is CASSQMGWDGELFF. In nucleotides, the CDR3 is TGCGCCAGCAGCCAGATGGGGTGGGACGGGGAGCTGTTTTTT.

About this clone itself: Other DNA variants within this sample encode the same CDR3. The V gene is TRBV5-1, the J gene TRBJ2-3; TRBD1 is a possible D gene (5 bases). Germline V CDR1 and CDR2: SGHRS, YFSETQ. V was clipped by 0 bases and J by 6 bases, with 8 bases between them. The CDR3 has 13 amino acids. The CDR3 DNA is TGCGCCAGCAGCTTGGAAGGGGCGGATACGCAGTATTTT. Residues: CASSLEGADTQYF.

This rearrangement joins TRBV19 to TRBJ1-5; D remains ambiguous. V shed 11 bases and J shed 5 bases, with 22 bases lying between them. Germline CDR1 LNHDA, CDR2 SQIVND (reference sequence). The CDR3 has 15 amino acids. The CDR3 nucleotides read TGTGCCGGGCATGGTCCAGGCGGTCTCGATCAGCCCCAGCATTTT. It yields the protein CAGHGPGGLDQPQHF.

The rearrangement uses TRBV18 and TRBJ2-7, with 9 nucleotides matching TRBD1. Unmatched junction bases numbered 1, after V lost 0 bases and J lost 1 base. Germline lookup yields CDR1 KGHSH and CDR2 LQKENI. The CDR3 is 15 amino acids. The CDR3 loop reads CASSPPTGGSYEQYF. The CDR3 bases are TGTGCCAGCTCACCACCGACAGGGGGTTCCTACGAGCAGTACTTC. Complete variable domain (other parts from reference TRBV18 and TRBJ2-7): NAGVMQNPRHLVRRRGQEARLRCSPMKGHSHVYWYRQLPEEGLKFMVYLQKENIIDESGMPKERFSAEFPKEGPSILRIQQVVRGDSAAYFCASSPPTGGSYEQYFGPGTRLTVT.

This sequence joins TRBV5-6 and TRBJ2-7; 8 bases match TRBD1. V lost 5 bases to trimming and J lost 3 bases; unmatched junction nucleotides: 10. CDR1 SGHDT and CDR2 YYEEEE come from the germline V gene. This CDR3 region has 15 residues. The CDR3 region has the DNA TGTGCCAGCAGTGTAAGGCAGGGGGCAAACTACGAGCAGTACTTC. Its protein is CASSVRQGANYEQYF.

The chain has TRBV11-3 and TRBJ2-1; 9 bases are a match to TRBD2. The CDR3 length is 18 residues. The V gene end was trimmed by 1 base and the J gene end by 6 bases; junction bases not matched to a gene: 13. The V gene's germline CDR1 is SGHNT and CDR2 YENEEA. The CDR3 here is CASSLGSGGGAVGNEQFF. CDR3 nucleotide sequence: TGTGCCAGCAGCTTAGGCTCTGGCGGGGGGGCCGTTGGCAATGAGCAGTTCTTC.

V gene TRBV5-1 combines with J gene TRBJ1-3, with TRBD1 matching 8 bases. Per germline, CDR1 SGHRS and CDR2 YFSETQ. Trimming cost V 1 base and J 0 bases; bases outside gene matches: 3. The CDR3 contains 16 residues. CDR3 in amino acids: CASSLRGQDSGNTIYF. The CDR3 bases are TGCGCCAGCAGCTTGAGGGGACAGGACTCTGGAAACACCATATATTTT.

CDR3 protein: CASRPTDRGNNSPLHF. The CDR3 nucleotides are TGTGCCAGCAGGCCCACAGACAGGGGTAATAATTCACCCCTCCACTTT. V is TRBV2 and J is TRBJ1-6, with 8 bases lining up with TRBD1. This CDR3 comprises 16 residues. CDR1 and CDR2 from the germline V gene are SNHLY and FYNNEI. V lost 6 bases and J lost 5; bases outside the gene matches: 9.

This chain connects TRBV19 to TRBJ1-2, with a tentative D call TRBD1 (5 bases). The germline V gene has CDR1 LNHDA and CDR2 SQIVND (reference sequence). Trimming removed 8 bases at V and 0 bases at J, with 10 bases between. The CDR3 loop spans 13 amino acids. CDR3 amino acids: CASRDGPNYGYTF. DNA for the CDR3: TGTGCCAGTCGGGACGGCCCTAACTATGGCTACACCTTC.

The CDR3 nucleotides are TGTGCCAGCAGCCTCGTAATCGGGACACCGACCTACGAGCAGTACTTC. Amino acids: CASSLVIGTPTYEQYF. V is TRBV7-9 and J is TRBJ2-7; a possible D gene is TRBD1 (6 bases). The CDR3 length is 16 residues. Trimming stripped 5 bases from V and 2 bases from J, with 19 bases between. CDR1 and CDR2 (germline): SEHNR, FQNEAQ (reference sequence).

This chain uses TRBV19 with TRBJ1-2; D unresolved. This CDR3 comprises 12 residues. V was shortened by 3 bases and J by 8 bases, with 10 bases between the two germline ends. The germline gives CDR1 LNHDA, CDR2 SQIVND (reference sequence). The CDR3 protein is CASSIPGRGYTF. The DNA of the CDR3 is TGTGCCAGTAGTATCCCAGGACGCGGCTACACCTTC. Looking up the rest from reference TRBV19 and TRBJ1-2 gives the full variable domain: DGGITQSPKYLFRKEGQNVTLSCEQNLNHDAMYWYRQDPGQGLRLIYYSQIVNDFQKGDIAEGYSVSREKKESFPLTVTSAQKNPTAFYLCASSIPGRGYTFGSGTRLTVV.

The CDR3 DNA reads as TGTGCCAGCAGATCGGGACTTACTGGAGGGTACCAAGAGACCCAGTACTTC. Translating it yields CASRSGLTGGYQETQYF. The rearrangement joins TRBV5-4 to TRBJ2-5, with D maybe TRBD2 (6 bases). Trimming took off 5 bases at V and 0 bases at J, with 20 bases between the two ends. Germline V lookup: CDR1 SGHNT, CDR2 YYREEE (reference sequence). The CDR3 contains 17 residues.

The chain is built from TRBV19 and TRBJ1-2; no clear D gene. V shed 8 bases and J shed 7 bases, with 17 bases lying between them. Germline V gene sequence: CDR1 LNHDA, CDR2 SQIVND (reference sequence). The CDR3 runs to 13 residues. CDR3 coding DNA: TGTGCCAGTGGGGTCCGGCCCGACGCTGGCTACACCTTC. Amino acid sequence: CASGVRPDAGYTF.

The chain combines TRBV5-1 with TRBJ1-1, with no clear D. Germline CDR1 reads SGHRS; CDR2 reads YFSETQ. The V and J ends lost 4 bases and 10 bases respectively, with 20 bases between them. This CDR3 region has 14 residues. The CDR3 DNA follows: TGCGCCAGCAGCCCGTCGGTCCAAGCCCTCATAGCTTTCTTT. Its protein product is CASSPSVQALIAFF. Complete variable domain (other parts from reference TRBV5-1 and TRBJ1-1): KAGVTQTPRYLIKTRGQQVTLSCSPISGHRSVSWYQQTPGQGLQFLFEYFSETQRNKGNFPGRFSGRQFSNSRSEMNVSTLELGDSALYLCASSPSVQALIAFFGQGTRLTVV.

The chain links TRBV6-1 to TRBJ2-1; tentatively, D is TRBD1 (6 bases). The V end was cut by 4 bases, the J end by 0 bases, with 19 bases between. CDR1 is MNHNS and CDR2 is SASEGT in the germline V gene. The CDR3 contains 18 residues. The DNA for the CDR3 is TGTGCCAGCAGTGCGATTATACACAGGGTTAGCTCCTACAATGAGCAGTTCTTC. It is translated as CASSAIIHRVSSYNEQFF.

This chain joins TRBV6-6 and TRBJ2-3; perhaps TRBD1 as D (6 bases). With 0 bases removed from V and 4 bases from J, the gap between germline ends came to 8 bases. There are 14 residues in the CDR3. Looked up from germline, CDR1 is MNHNY and CDR2 is SVGAGI (reference sequence). Here the CDR3 reads CASSYSEGADTQYF. The CDR3 nucleotides are TGTGCCAGCAGTTACTCAGAGGGGGCAGATACGCAGTATTTT.

On this clone: The junction departs from germline at one end; a sequencing error may be responsible. V usage is TRBV7-7 and J usage is TRBJ2-5; TRBD1 agrees at 7 bases. Per germline, CDR1 SSHAT and CDR2 FNYEAQ (reference sequence). This CDR3 contains 14 residues. The CDR3, as DNA: TGTGCTAGCAGCCAACAGGGGTCGGGAGAGACCCAGTACTTC. Amino acids: CASSQQGSGETQYF.

The chain has TRBV2 and TRBJ2-1; D gene ambiguous. Germline values: CDR1 SNHLY, CDR2 FYNNEI. The CDR3 extends over 14 amino acids. Trimming removed 4 bases at V and 0 bases at J, with 7 bases between. In nucleotides, the CDR3 is TGTGCCAGCAGTGGGCCTACCTCCTACAATGAGCAGTTCTTC. Protein product: CASSGPTSYNEQFF.

The genes are TRBV14 and TRBJ2-1; D unclear. V lost 0 bases, J lost 8 bases, and 11 bases lay in between. This CDR3 is built from 14 residues. CDR1 and CDR2 from the germline V gene are SGHDN and FVKESK. CDR3 sequence reads: CASSQDERGYEQFF. For the CDR3, the DNA is TGTGCCAGCAGCCAAGATGAGAGAGGTTATGAGCAGTTCTTC.